Listed below are T cell receptor beta chains from one sample, sequenced in a study of identical twins. TCRdb re-derived calls from the 5' RACE reads in MiXCR, one entry per CDR3 protein. The sample lists some 1,600,000 distinct CDR3 sequences; 32% were seen once. What was sequenced was cord blood. These receptors all stem from a newborn girl in good health. The CDR3 runs from the conserved cysteine through the conserved F or W. The D gene is left open where the match is weak.

d_call | v_call | cdr3_aa
. | TRBV29-1 | CSSCRGRDTEAFF
. | TRBV27 | CASGLRGTGELFF
. | TRBV7-2 | CASSLGGASRDTQYF
TRBD1 | TRBV6-2/TRBV6-3 | CASSYAPGQGRQETQYF
. | TRBV24-1 | CATSDFTSGDPNEQYF
. | TRBV12-5 | CASGLVQGANYGYTF
. | TRBV3-1 | CASSLKPPEQFF
. | TRBV6-6 | CASSKGWGGESTEAFF
. | TRBV4-1 | CASSQDYSLQPQHF
. | TRBV20-1 | CSAYRVNEQFF
. | TRBV2 | CASSDKWASGANVLTF
TRBD2 | TRBV7-2 | CASSWSGTSGRYEQYF
. | TRBV4-2 | CASSQPAGGQRHEKLFF
. | TRBV21-1 | CASSKGLAEAQYF
. | TRBV27 | CASSSHRLPGPSSYEQYF
. | TRBV15 | CATSSDRNGEPNEKLFF
TRBD2 | TRBV11-3 | CASSHRTSDPYEQYF
TRBD1 | TRBV20-1 | CSASTGGAGNQPQHF
. | TRBV30 | CAWSVLGDTQYF
. | TRBV10-2 | CASSEATGRDQPQHF
. | TRBV20-1 | CSASQQGLKSPLHF
. | TRBV2 | CASSGDRREQFF
TRBD2 | TRBV28 | CASSPFSGTSGFYEQYF
. | TRBV12-3/TRBV12-4 | CASSLVYRGPLPTYYGYTF
. | TRBV7-2 | CASTKWGEIQETQYF
. | TRBV28 | CASSTLGQGNSPLHF
. | TRBV12-3/TRBV12-4 | CASSFYGADTQYF
TRBD2 | TRBV3-1 | CASSPDLAGLGAEQFF
. | TRBV7-9 | CASSLEGIANYGCTF
TRBD2 | TRBV6-6 | CASSYSALATDTRYF
. | TRBV9 | CASSVALGPNEQFF
. | TRBV6-5 | CASSYRVDRRDFEDEKLFF
. | TRBV5-1 | CASSLGRSQYTF
. | TRBV10-3 | CAITWTPTHEQYF
. | TRBV9 | CASSGALQELFF
. | TRBV5-1 | CASSRRDSRFTSEQYF
. | TRBV6-1 | CATYSDEQYF
TRBD1 | TRBV2 | CASSGEQGNYGYTF
. | TRBV4-2 | CASSQERGGQADTQYF
. | TRBV9 | CASSKRALGLTDTQYF
. | TRBV2 | CASSVVGASTSVQYF
TRBD2 | TRBV10-3 | CAISERASGNTGELFF
TRBD1 | TRBV7-2 | CASSLTLRGRTDTQYF
. | TRBV28 | CASREGSPYGYTF
. | TRBV5-6 | CASSLRGGTLPEAFF
. | TRBV28 | CASSFPDWEITQYF
. | TRBV14 | CASSQSALPETQYF
. | TRBV24-1 | CATGGTVQETQYF
. | TRBV24-1 | CATSGDNYGYIF
. | TRBV6-1 | CASSLNPNYGYTF
. | TRBV9 | CASSVAYHALDTDTQYF